These T cell receptor beta chains were read from a single sample in a study of esophageal squamous cell carcinoma under preoperative chemotherapy. MiXCR was run by TCRdb on the PCR reads, yielding one entry per CDR3 protein. The sample has approximately 15,000 distinct CDR3 sequences; approximately 61% are singletons. This specimen was acquired from a patient given preoperative chemotherapy. Receptors were obtained from a human donor with esophageal squamous cell carcinoma. The donor label of this sample is uncertain. The CDR3 runs from the conserved cysteine through the conserved F or W. A D gene is named only where the DNA matches it firmly. Clone size is not always given. Where it is, it says once, few, many or a class for expanded clones.

D gene	clone size	V gene	J gene	CDR3 DNA	CDR3 protein
NA	NA	TRBV7-2	TRBJ2-1	TGTGCCAGCAGCTTAGGGCAGCCTTCCTACAATGAGCAGTTCTTC	CASSLGQPSYNEQFF
TRBD2	NA	TRBV6-1	TRBJ2-1	TGTGCCAGCGGAACTAGCGGGGACACTGAGGAGCTGTTCTTT	CASGTSGDTEELFF
TRBD1	NA	TRBV12-3/TRBV12-4	TRBJ2-6	TGTGCCAACTTAGAGGGGGCCAACGTGCTGTATTTC	CANLEGANVLYF
NA	NA	TRBV12-3/TRBV12-4	TRBJ2-3	TGTGCCAGCGTCGGGGGAGGAAACACAGAGACGCAGTATTTT	CASVGGGNTETQYF
NA	few	TRBV7-2	TRBJ2-6	TGTGCCAGCAGCTTAGTATTCTCTGGGGCCAACGTCCTGACTTTC	CASSLVFSGANVLTF
TRBD2	many	TRBV6-1	TRBJ2-3	TGTGCCAGCAGGGGCAACGGGGGGGGCGGGGAAGATACGCAGTATTTC	CASRGNGGGGEDTQYF
TRBD2	NA	TRBV6-1	TRBJ2-4	TGTGCCAGCAGTGCCGGCGGGGGGGGGAGCGCCAAAAACACGCAGTACTTC	CASSAGGGGSAKNTQYF
NA	NA	TRBV6-1	TRBJ2-5	TGTGCCAGCAGTCGCAAGGGGCTGGGCGCCGAAGACACGCAGTACTTC	CASSRKGLGAEDTQYF
NA	NA	TRBV10-3	TRBJ2-3	TGTGCCGGGGGGCCTGGGGTAGGGGGAGTTGAGACGCAGTATTTT	CAGGPGVGGVETQYF
TRBD1	NA	TRBV24-1	TRBJ2-2	TGTGCCACCAGTGACTCGACAGGGTTTGACGGGGAGCTGTTTTTT	CATSDSTGFDGELFF
NA	few	TRBV6-1	TRBJ2-3	TGTGCCAGCGGGGGCAACGGGGGCGGCGAGCAAGAGACGCAGTATTTC	CASGGNGGGEQETQYF
NA	NA	TRBV6-5	TRBJ1-5	TGTGCCAGCAGTTATTCCCGGAATCAGCCCCAGCATTTT	CASSYSRNQPQHF
TRBD1	few	TRBV6-1	TRBJ1-1	TGTGCCAGCAGTCCCCCGCTTCTGACAGGGGACATGAACACTGAAGCTTTCTTT	CASSPPLLTGDMNTEAFF
TRBD2	few	TRBV6-1	TRBJ2-3	TGTGCCAGCAGGGGCAACGGGGGGGGTGACCAAGATACCCAGTATTTT	CASRGNGGGDQDTQYF
TRBD2	NA	TRBV6-1	TRBJ2-3	TGTGCCAGTATACCGGGACTAGGTCTCAGAGATACGCAGTATTTT	CASIPGLGLRDTQYF
NA	NA	TRBV24-1	TRBJ2-1	TGTGCCACCAGTGACGGAGGAGAGCACAATGAGCAGTTCTTC	CATSDGGEHNEQFF
NA	few	TRBV6-5	TRBJ2-1	TGTGCCAGCAGTTTGAGGGGGTACAATGAGCAGTTCTTC	CASSLRGYNEQFF
NA	once	TRBV6-8	TRBJ2-4	TGCGCCGGCACGGCGATAGGGGCCGGGGACACTCAGTACTTC	CAGTAIGAGDTQYF
TRBD2	once	TRBV6-1	TRBJ2-7	TGTGCCAGCAGTCCACTAGCGGGAGGGCCGGACGAGCAGTACTTC	CASSPLAGGPDEQYF
NA	NA	TRBV6-1	TRBJ2-3	TGTGCCAGCAGCCTGGGACTCAGCACCGGTGAGCAGTATTTT	CASSLGLSTGEQYF
TRBD1	medium-sized	TRBV6-1	TRBJ2-7	TGTGCGACAGGGGGGGGTAGGTACGAGCAGTACTTC	CATGGGRYEQYF
NA	medium-sized	TRBV7-7	TRBJ2-2	TGTGCCAGCAGAAAGGACAGGAACACCGGGGAGCTGTTTTTT	CASRKDRNTGELFF
NA	NA	TRBV6-1	TRBJ1-6	TGTGCCAGCAGAGGGTCTTTGGGACTGGCTTCACCCCTCCACTTT	CASRGSLGLASPLHF
TRBD2	NA	TRBV4-1	TRBJ2-1	TGCGCCAGCAGCCAAGAGCTCCGCGGGAGGTTCCCCAATGAGCAGTTCTTC	CASSQELRGRFPNEQFF
TRBD2	many	TRBV6-1	TRBJ2-3	TGTGCCAGCAGCCCCAGGACTAGCGGGGGCACAGATACGCAGTATTTT	CASSPRTSGGTDTQYF
NA	NA	TRBV6-1	TRBJ2-3	TGTGCCAGCAGTGAAATGGGGGCCGGCACAGATACGCAGTATTTT	CASSEMGAGTDTQYF
NA	NA	TRBV6-2/TRBV6-3	TRBJ2-7	TGTGCCAGCAGGCAGCCCGGGAACGAGCAGTACTTC	CASRQPGNEQYF
NA	NA	TRBV11-2	TRBJ2-1	TGTGCCAGCAACTTCATCGGGGACTACAATGAGCAGTTCTTC	CASNFIGDYNEQFF
TRBD1	NA	TRBV12-3/TRBV12-4	TRBJ2-7	TGTGCCAGCAGTTTCCTTTTGACTACCGGACAGGGGGTATACAATGAGCAGTACTTC	CASSFLLTTGQGVYNEQYF
NA	NA	TRBV6-4	TRBJ2-4	TGTGGCCGCGGCCTGGGGCTGGGGGCCAAAGACACTCAGTACTTT	CGRGLGLGAKDTQYF
NA	NA	TRBV7-2	TRBJ2-1	TGTGCCAGCAGCCAGGACCCCTCGGGGGAGCAGTTCTTC	CASSQDPSGEQFF
NA	NA	TRBV7-2	TRBJ2-1	TGTGCCAGCAGTACCTACAGGGCGGATGAGCAGTTCTTC	CASSTYRADEQFF
TRBD1	NA	TRBV11-3	TRBJ2-1	TGTGCCAGCAGCTCGCGACAGGGGTCACCCTACAATGAGCTGTTTTTC	CASSSRQGSPYNELFF
TRBD2	NA	TRBV6-1	TRBJ2-4	TGTGCCAGCAGCGGAAGCGGGGGGCTGAGCGCCAAAAACATTCAGTACTTC	CASSGSGGLSAKNIQYF
TRBD2	medium-sized	TRBV10-1	TRBJ2-5	TGCGCCAGCAGTGAGTCGGCGGGAGGGGCAGAGACCCAGTACTTC	CASSESAGGAETQYF
TRBD2	many	TRBV7-2	TRBJ2-7	TGTGCCAGCACGTCCGTAGCGGGACGATACGAGCAGTACTTC	CASTSVAGRYEQYF
NA	many	TRBV10-1	TRBJ2-2	TGCGCCAGCAGTGTGTTCAGGAACACCGGGGAGCTGTTTTTT	CASSVFRNTGELFF
NA	NA	TRBV6-1	TRBJ2-3	TGTGCCTGCAGGGGCAACGGGGGCGGCGGGGCAAATACGCAGTATTTT	CACRGNGGGGANTQYF
NA	NA	TRBV6-1	TRBJ2-7	TGTGCCAGCAGGATGACAGGCCCCCACGAGCAGTACTTC	CASRMTGPHEQYF
NA	NA	TRBV10-3	TRBJ2-5	TGTGCCGGGGGGCTAGGGGGCCGTGACGAAGAGACCCAGTACTTC	CAGGLGGRDEETQYF
NA	NA	TRBV6-8	TRBJ2-5	TGTGCCAGCAGTCCCGGGGGCCGTGACCAAGAGACCCAGTACTTC	CASSPGGRDQETQYF
NA	NA	TRBV6-1	TRBJ2-3	TGTGCCAGCAGTGAAGGCCCCGGGGGGAGGGGGGCCACAGACACGCAGTATTTT	CASSEGPGGRGATDTQYF
NA	NA	TRBV6-1	TRBJ2-3	TGTGCCAGCAGTGAAGCTACTACGCAGTATTTT	CASSEATTQYF
TRBD2	NA	TRBV9	TRBJ2-2	TGTGCCAGCAGCGTACTAGCGGGGGACACCGGGGAGCTGTTTTTT	CASSVLAGDTGELFF
NA	few	TRBV7-6	TRBJ1-2	TGTGCCAGCAGCTTAGCGGACATATCCTATGGCTACACCTTC	CASSLADISYGYTF
TRBD2	NA	TRBV6-1	TRBJ2-7	TGTGCCAGCAGATCCGCCTCTAGCGGGCTTACCTACGAGCAGTACTTC	CASRSASSGLTYEQYF
TRBD2	NA	TRBV6-1	TRBJ2-3	TGTGCCAGCGGGGAGGGACTAGCGGGCCCCGATACGCTGTATTTT	CASGEGLAGPDTLYF
TRBD2	once	TRBV6-1	TRBJ2-3	TGTGCCAGCAGTGAATTGGCTAGCGGGAGGAATACGCAGTATTTT	CASSELASGRNTQYF
NA	few	TRBV6-1	TRBJ1-1	TGTGCCAGCTTATGGGGGGGGGGCGGGGTGAACACTGAAGCTTTCTTT	CASLWGGGGVNTEAFF
NA	many	TRBV6-1	TRBJ2-5	TGTGCCAGCAGGAGGCTCCACGGGACGGAAGAGACCCAGTACTTC	CASRRLHGTEETQYF
NA	NA	TRBV7-2	TRBJ2-5	TGTGCCAGCAGGGCTGCGGATATATTGGAGACCCAGTACTTC	CASRAADILETQYF
TRBD2	few	TRBV12-3/TRBV12-4	TRBJ2-1	TGTGCCAGCAGTAGCGGGGGAAAAGACAATGAGCAGTTCTTC	CASSSGGKDNEQFF
NA	NA	TRBV6-5	TRBJ2-1	TGTGCCAGCAGTTACACAGGGGCGGGGGGCAATGAGCAGTTCTTC	CASSYTGAGGNEQFF
TRBD2	NA	TRBV6-1	TRBJ2-5	TGTGCCAGCGGGGGGGGTGGGGAGCGTCACCAAGAGACCCAGTATTTC	CASGGGGERHQETQYF